This T cell receptor beta chain was recovered during a study of blood T cell repertoires in COVID-19. About the study: In each case, the material was cDNA or gDNA derived from T cells, B-cell-depleted T cells, or PBMCs.

Germline V gene sequence: CDR1 MDHEN, CDR2 SYDVKM. CDR3 length: 13 residues. Deletions cut 3 bases from V and 2 bases from J, with 7 bases between. Original analysis: Reference gene primer amplification gave estimated nucleated cell counts. Profiled with immunoSEQ multiplex PCR; TCRdb holds only in-frame clones, not every one. That table is the source of V, J and clone size, and D and trimming were worked out from the DNA. The sample lists approximately 60,000 clones, about nine tenths occurring once. This clonotype was obtained from a man in his fifties or sixties with active COVID-19. This chain joins TRBV28 and TRBJ1-2; TRBD1 might be the D (6 bases). Material for sequencing was peripheral blood. In nucleotides, the CDR3 is TGTGCCAGCAGTTTGGGGGCGAACTATGGCTACACCTTC. Translation: CASSLGANYGYTF.